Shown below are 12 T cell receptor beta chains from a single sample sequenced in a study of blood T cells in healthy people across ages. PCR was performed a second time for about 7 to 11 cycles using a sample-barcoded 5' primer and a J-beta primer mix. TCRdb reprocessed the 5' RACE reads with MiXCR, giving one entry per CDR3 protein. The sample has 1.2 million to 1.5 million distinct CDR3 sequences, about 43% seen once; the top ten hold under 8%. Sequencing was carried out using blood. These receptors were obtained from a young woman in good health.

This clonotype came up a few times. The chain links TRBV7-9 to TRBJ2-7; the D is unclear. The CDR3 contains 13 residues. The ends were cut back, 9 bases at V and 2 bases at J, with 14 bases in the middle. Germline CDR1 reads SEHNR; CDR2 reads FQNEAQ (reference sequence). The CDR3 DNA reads TGTGCCAGGCCGGTATTGACGGCCTACGAGCAGTACTTC. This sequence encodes CARPVLTAYEQYF.

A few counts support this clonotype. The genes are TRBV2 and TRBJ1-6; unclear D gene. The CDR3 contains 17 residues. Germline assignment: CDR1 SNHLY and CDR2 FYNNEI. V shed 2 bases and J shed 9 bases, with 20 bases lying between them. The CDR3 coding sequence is TGTGCCAGCAGTGAATTCCATTCACCTTCCGACGGTTCACCCCTCCACTTT. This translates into CASSEFHSPSDGSPLHF.

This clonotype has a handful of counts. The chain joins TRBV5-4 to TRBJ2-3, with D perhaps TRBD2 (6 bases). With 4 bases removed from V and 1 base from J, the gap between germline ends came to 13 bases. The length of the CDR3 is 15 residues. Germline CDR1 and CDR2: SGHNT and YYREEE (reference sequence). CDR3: CASSIAGPGTDTQYF. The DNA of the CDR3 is TGTGCCAGCAGCATCGCGGGGCCCGGCACAGATACGCAGTATTTT.

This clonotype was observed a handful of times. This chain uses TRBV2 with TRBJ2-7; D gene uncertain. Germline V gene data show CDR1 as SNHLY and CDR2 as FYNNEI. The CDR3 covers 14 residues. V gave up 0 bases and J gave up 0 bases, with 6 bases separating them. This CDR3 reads CASSEAGNSYEQYF. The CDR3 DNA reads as TGTGCCAGCAGTGAAGCTGGAAACTCCTACGAGCAGTACTTC.

The CDR3 is CASSLGPQGGGYTF. The CDR3 bases are TGTGCCAGCAGCTTGGGGCCGCAGGGTGGTGGCTACACCTTC. This chain uses TRBV5-6 with TRBJ1-2, with D possibly TRBD1 on 5 matching bases. Trimming took 0 bases from V and 7 from J, leaving 13 bases between them. The CDR3 runs 14 residues. Germline V gene sequence: CDR1 SGHDT, CDR2 YYEEEE.

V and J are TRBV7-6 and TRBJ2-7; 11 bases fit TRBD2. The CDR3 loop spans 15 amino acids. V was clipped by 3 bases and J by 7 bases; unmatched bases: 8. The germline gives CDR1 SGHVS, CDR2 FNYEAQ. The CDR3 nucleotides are TGTGCCAGCAGCTTCGTAGCGGGAGGGAGAGGGGAGCAGTACTTC. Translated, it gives CASSFVAGGRGEQYF.

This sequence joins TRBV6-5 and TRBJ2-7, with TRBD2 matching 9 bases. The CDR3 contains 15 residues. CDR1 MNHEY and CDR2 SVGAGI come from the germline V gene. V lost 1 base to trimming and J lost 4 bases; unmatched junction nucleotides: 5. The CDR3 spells CASSYLGLAGYEQYF. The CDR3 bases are TGTGCCAGCAGTTACTTGGGGCTAGCGGGGTACGAGCAGTACTTC.

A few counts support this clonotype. The CDR3 coding sequence is TGTGCCAGCAGCTTCGGACAGGGGGCGATGAAGACCCAGTACTTC. Protein sequence: CASSFGQGAMKTQYF. The chain links TRBV7-2 to TRBJ2-5, with 11 bases fitting TRBD1. Germline CDR1 SGHTA, CDR2 FQGNSA. V was pared by 3 bases and J by 6 bases, with 6 bases of the junction left unmatched. The CDR3 length is 15 residues. The whole variable domain, filled in from reference TRBV7-2 and TRBJ2-5, reads GAGVSQSPSNKVTEKGKDVELRCDPISGHTALYWYRQSLGQGLEFLIYFQGNSAPDKSGLPSDRFSAERTGGSVSTLTIQRTQQEDSAVYLCASSFGQGAMKTQYFGPGTRLLVL.

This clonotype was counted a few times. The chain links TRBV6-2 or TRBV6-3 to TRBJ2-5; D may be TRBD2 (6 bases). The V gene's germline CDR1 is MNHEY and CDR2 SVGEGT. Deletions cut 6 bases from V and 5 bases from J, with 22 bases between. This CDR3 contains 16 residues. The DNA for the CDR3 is TGTGCCAGCAGCCCCACCAAGACTAGAAGAGGGGAGACCCAGTACTTC. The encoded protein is CASSPTKTRRGETQYF.

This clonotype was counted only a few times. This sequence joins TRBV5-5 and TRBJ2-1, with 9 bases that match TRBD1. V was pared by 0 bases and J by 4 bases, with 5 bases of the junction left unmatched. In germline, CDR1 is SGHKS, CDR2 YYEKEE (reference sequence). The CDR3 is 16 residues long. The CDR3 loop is CASSLDLGTGYNEQFF. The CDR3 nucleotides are TGTGCCAGCAGCTTGGACCTCGGGACAGGGTACAATGAGCAGTTCTTC.

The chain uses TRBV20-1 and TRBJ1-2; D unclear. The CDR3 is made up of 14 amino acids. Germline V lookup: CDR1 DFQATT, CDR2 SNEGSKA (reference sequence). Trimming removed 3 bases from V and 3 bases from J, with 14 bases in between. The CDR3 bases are TGCAGTGCTAGTAATGTGGGCATGGACTATGGCTACACCTTC. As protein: CSASNVGMDYGYTF.

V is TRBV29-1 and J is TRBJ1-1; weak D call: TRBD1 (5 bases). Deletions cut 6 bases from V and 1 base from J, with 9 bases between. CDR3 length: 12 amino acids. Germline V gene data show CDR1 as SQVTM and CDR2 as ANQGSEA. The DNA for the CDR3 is TGCAGCGTCAAAGACAGGAACACTGAAGCTTTCTTT. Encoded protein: CSVKDRNTEAFF. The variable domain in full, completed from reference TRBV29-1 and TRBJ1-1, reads SAVISQKPSRDICQRGTSLTIQCQVDSQVTMMFWYRQQPGQSLTLIATANQGSEATYESGFVIDKFPISRPNLTFSTLTVSNMSPEDSSIYLCSVKDRNTEAFFGQGTRLTVV.